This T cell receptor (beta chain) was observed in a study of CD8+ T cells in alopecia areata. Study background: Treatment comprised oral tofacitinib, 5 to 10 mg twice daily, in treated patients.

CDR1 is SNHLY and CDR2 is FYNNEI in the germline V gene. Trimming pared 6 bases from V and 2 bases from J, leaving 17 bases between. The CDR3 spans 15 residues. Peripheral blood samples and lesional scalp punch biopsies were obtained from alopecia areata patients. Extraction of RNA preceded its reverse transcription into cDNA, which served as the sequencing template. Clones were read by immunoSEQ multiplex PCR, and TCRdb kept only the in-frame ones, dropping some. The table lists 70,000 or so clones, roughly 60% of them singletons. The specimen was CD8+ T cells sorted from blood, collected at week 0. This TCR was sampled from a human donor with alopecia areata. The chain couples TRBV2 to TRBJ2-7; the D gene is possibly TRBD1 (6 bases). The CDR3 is CASRERTARAYEQYF. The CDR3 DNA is TGTGCCAGCAGAGAAAGGACAGCCCGCGCCTACGAGCAGTACTTC.